The clone carrying this T cell receptor beta chain was seen once. Its antigen is not known. From fresh peripheral blood, around 10 ml in volume, the PBMCs were obtained. The data originate from a study of Graves' ophthalmopathy and Graves' hyperthyroidism. Findings and caveats of the study: Most thyroid clonotypes with frequency above 0.001 were detected in blood too.

The authors amplified TCR beta CDR3 regions, and they did so from RNA transcripts for repertoire sequencing. Second-round multiplex PCR came after a first-round RT-PCR that employed HTBI primers. Using its own MiXCR run on the multiplex PCR reads, TCRdb lists one record per CDR3 protein. The sample lists roughly 610,000 distinct CDR3 sequences, about a fifth seen once, with 7.1% in the top ten. CDR3 length equals 15 residues. Trimming shortened V by 1 base and J by 2 bases, and 12 bases separated the two germline ends. In germline, CDR1 is SGHRS, CDR2 YFSETQ. This receptor was identified in a young woman with stable Graves' hyperthyroidism. Some clones in this sample may be carry-over from other donors' samples. This chain connects TRBV5-1 to TRBJ1-1, with D perhaps TRBD1 (5 bases). What was sequenced was peripheral blood. CDR3 protein: CASSLFRQTNTEAFF. CDR3 DNA: TGCGCCAGCAGCTTGTTTAGACAGACCAACACTGAAGCTTTCTTT.